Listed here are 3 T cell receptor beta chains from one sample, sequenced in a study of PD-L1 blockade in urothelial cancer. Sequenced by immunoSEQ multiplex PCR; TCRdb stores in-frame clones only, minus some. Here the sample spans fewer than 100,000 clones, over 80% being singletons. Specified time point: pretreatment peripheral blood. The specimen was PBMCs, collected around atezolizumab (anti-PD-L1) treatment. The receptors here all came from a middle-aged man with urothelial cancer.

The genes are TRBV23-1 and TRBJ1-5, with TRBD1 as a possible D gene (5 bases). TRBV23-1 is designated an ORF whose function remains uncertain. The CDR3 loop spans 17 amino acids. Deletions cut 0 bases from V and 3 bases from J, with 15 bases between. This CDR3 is CASSQSKKETANQPQHF. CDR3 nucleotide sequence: TGCGCCAGCAGTCAATCGAAGAAGGAGACAGCCAATCAGCCCCAGCATTTT.

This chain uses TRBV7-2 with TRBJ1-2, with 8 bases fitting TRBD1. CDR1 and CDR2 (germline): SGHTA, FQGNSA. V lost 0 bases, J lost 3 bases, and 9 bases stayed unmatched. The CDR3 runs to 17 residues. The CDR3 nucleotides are TGTGCCAGCAGCTTAGCATCTAAGGCAGGGGGCGACTATGGCTACACCTTC. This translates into CASSLASKAGGDYGYTF.

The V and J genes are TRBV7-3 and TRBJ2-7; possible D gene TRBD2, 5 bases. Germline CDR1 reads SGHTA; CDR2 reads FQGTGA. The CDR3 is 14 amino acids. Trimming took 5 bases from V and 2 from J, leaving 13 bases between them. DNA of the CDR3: TGTGCCAGCAGCGAAAGTGGCGGGCCCTACGAGCAGTACTTC. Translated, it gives CASSESGGPYEQYF. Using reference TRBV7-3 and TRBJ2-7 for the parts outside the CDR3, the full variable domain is GAGVSQTPSNKVTEKGKYVELRCDPISGHTALYWYRQSLGQGPEFLIYFQGTGAADDSGLPNDRFFAVRPEGSVSTLKIQRTERGDSAVYLCASSESGGPYEQYFGPGTRLTVT.